This paragraph covers one T cell receptor beta chain sequence. This sample is drawn from a study of regulatory T cells in long-lasting Graves disease. CDR3 size: 14 residues. V gave up 4 bases and J gave up 6 bases; unmatched junction bases: 7. The V gene's germline CDR1 is MNHEY and CDR2 SVGAGI. Described time point: persistent/refractory GD, antithyroid drugs over 5 years with positive TRAb. After RNA was extracted from PBMCs, the TCR library was made from it. Sequencing libraries for TCR beta were prepared with iRepertoire HTBI primers and Arm-PCR of CDR3 regions. TCRdb reanalysed the multiplex PCR reads using MiXCR and keeps one entry per CDR3 protein. The sample lists about 470,000 distinct CDR3 sequences, roughly 20% occurring once.

The TCR comes from a female donor with Graves disease. V and J are TRBV6-5 and TRBJ2-7, with 9 nucleotides matching TRBD2. Sequencing was performed on peripheral blood mononuclear cells (PBMCs), taken when the disease was refractory, from a patient treated with antithyroid drugs. The CDR3: CASSLGAGGLEQYF. Written as DNA, the CDR3 is TGTGCCAGCAGTTTGGGAGCGGGAGGCCTCGAGCAGTACTTC.